The T cell receptor beta chain under discussion was sequenced for a study of T cell responses to AZD1222 COVID-19 vaccine. As concerns this clone: Its antigen is as yet unknown.

The repertoire was sequenced with immunoSEQ multiplex PCR; TCRdb's copy has only in-frame clones and lacks some. There are 40,000 to 65,000 clones in the sample; approximately 84% occur only once, and over 20% lies in the top ten. Overall study results and limits: Close to half of all spike-specific TCRs reportedly target regions of the variants that are unmutated. No repertoire was sampled before or during the peak T cell response, only after it.

The sequencing used peripheral blood, collected on day 0 of AZD1222 vaccination. This TCR came from an adult in good health.

CDR3 protein: CASGPPGTSGSYEQFF. DNA for the CDR3: TGTGCTAGTGGACCGCCCGGGACTAGCGGGAGCTATGAGCAGTTCTTC. The genes are TRBV12-5 and TRBJ2-1; 14 nucleotides line up with TRBD2. Germline V lookup: CDR1 LGHNT, CDR2 FRNRAP. Trimming cost V 6 bases and J 8 bases; bases outside gene matches: 9. The CDR3 covers 16 residues.